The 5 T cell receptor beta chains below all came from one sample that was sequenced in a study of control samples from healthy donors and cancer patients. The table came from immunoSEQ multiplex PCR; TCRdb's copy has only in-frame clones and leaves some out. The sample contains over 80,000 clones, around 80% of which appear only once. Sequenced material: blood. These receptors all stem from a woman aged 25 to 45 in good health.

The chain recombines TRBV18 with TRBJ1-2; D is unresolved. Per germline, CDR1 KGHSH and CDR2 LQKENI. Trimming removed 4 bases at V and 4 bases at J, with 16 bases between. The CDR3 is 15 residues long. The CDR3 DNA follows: TGTGCCAGCTCACTATCCGGGAACCCTGGCTATGGCTACACCTTC. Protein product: CASSLSGNPGYGYTF.

The CDR3 DNA reads TGTGCCAGCAGCTTACTCCGACAGGGGTATGGCTACACCTTC. Residues: CASSLLRQGYGYTF. The rearrangement links TRBV11-2 to TRBJ1-2; TRBD1 agrees at 8 bases. This CDR3 has 14 amino acids. V lost 2 bases and J lost 5; bases outside the gene matches: 4. The germline gives CDR1 SGHAT, CDR2 FQNNGV.

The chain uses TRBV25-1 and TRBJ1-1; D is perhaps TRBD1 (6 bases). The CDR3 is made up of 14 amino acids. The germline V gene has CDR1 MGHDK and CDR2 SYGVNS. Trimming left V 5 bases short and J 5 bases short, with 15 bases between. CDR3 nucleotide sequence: TGTGCCAGCAGTTTGCGAGGGGGGGGGACTGAAGCTTTCTTT. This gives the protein CASSLRGGGTEAFF.

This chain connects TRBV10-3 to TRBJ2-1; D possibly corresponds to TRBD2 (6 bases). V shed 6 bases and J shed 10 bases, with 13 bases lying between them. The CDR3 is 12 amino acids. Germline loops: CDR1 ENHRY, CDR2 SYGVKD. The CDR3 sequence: CAISPTSNEQFF. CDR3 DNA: TGTGCCATCAGCCCCACTAGCAACGAGCAGTTCTTC.

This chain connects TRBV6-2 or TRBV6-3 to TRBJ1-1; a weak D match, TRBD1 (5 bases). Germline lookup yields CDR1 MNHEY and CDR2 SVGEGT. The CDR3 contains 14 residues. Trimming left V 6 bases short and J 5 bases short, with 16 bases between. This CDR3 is CASSMDKGRTEAFF. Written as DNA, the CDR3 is TGTGCCAGCAGCATGGACAAGGGGAGGACTGAAGCTTTCTTT.